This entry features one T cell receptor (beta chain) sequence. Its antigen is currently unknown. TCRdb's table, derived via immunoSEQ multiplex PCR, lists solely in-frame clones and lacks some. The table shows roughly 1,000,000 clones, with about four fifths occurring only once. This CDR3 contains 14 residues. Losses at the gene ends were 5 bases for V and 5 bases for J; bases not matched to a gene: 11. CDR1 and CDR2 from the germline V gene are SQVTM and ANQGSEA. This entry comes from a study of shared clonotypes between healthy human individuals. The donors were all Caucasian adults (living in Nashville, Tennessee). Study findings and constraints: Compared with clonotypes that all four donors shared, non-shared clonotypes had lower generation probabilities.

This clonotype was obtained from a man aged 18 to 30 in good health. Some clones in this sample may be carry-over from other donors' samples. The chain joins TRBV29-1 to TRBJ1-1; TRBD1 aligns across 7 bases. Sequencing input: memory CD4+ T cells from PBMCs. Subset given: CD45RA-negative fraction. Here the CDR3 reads CSVSTRGVGTEAFF. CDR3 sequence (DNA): TGCAGCGTTTCGACCAGGGGGGTAGGGACTGAAGCTTTCTTT.